Described below is a single TCR beta chain sequence and its context. Authors' data handling: Reference gene primers were amplified, and this amplification served to estimate nucleated cell counts. The table came from immunoSEQ multiplex PCR; TCRdb's copy has only in-frame clones and leaves some out. D and trimming come from the DNA, and the V and J calls and clone size come from that table. The data hold under 200,000 clones, with approximately 88% observed a single time. The sample belongs to a study of blood T cell repertoires in COVID-19. At the level of the study: Collection of acute and convalescent COVID-19 samples took place in the United States, Italy and Spain.

The sequenced material came from peripheral blood. The clonotype was recovered from a woman in her fifties or sixties with acute or convalescent COVID-19.

The CDR3 sequence is CASTWGQSNTGELFF. CDR3 DNA: TGTGCCAGCACCTGGGGGCAGTCGAACACCGGGGAGCTGTTTTTT. The chain is built from TRBV6-5 and TRBJ2-2; possibly TRBD1 for D (6 bases). V was clipped by 7 bases and J by 0 bases, with 12 bases between them. This CDR3 is built from 15 residues. Germline V gene lookup returns CDR1 MNHEY and CDR2 SVGAGI.